This T cell receptor (beta chain) was sequenced in a study of T cells in tuberculosis. The CDR3 extends over 16 amino acids. After removal of 4 bases from V and 1 base from J, the junction contained 6 bases not matched to a gene. Germline CDR1 reads MDHEN; CDR2 reads SYDVKM. The assay was immunoSEQ multiplex PCR, and TCRdb's table has in-frame clones only and misses some. The sample yields 25,000 to 30,000 clones, roughly 89% seen once. V usage is TRBV28 and J usage is TRBJ2-3; 9 nucleotides match TRBD2. The clonotype originates from a donor under 30 with latent tuberculosis or without tuberculosis infection. Source material: PBMCs. CDR3 region: CASSYVAGAGTDTQYF. CDR3 bases: TGTGCCAGCAGTTACGTAGCGGGGGCCGGCACAGATACGCAGTATTTT.